Following are 27 T cell receptor beta chains from one sample sequenced in a study of CD8 T cells in Susac syndrome. RNA was extracted with the RNeasy kit, and a quantity of roughly 0.5 to 1 ug was reverse transcribed using random hexamers. TCRdb reanalysed the immunoSEQ multiplex PCR reads using MiXCR and keeps one entry per CDR3 protein. The sample records around 150,000 distinct CDR3 sequences, approximately 92% being singletons. The sequencing input was CD4+ T cells from PBMCs. These receptors came from a human donor in good health.

The chain recombines TRBV9 with TRBJ1-2; D might be TRBD1 (6 bases). This CDR3 region has 14 residues. Trimming removed 0 bases at V and 8 bases at J, with 14 bases between. CDR1 SGDLS and CDR2 YYNGEE come from the germline V gene. The CDR3 sequence: CASSVELTGNGYTF. The CDR3 nucleotides read TGTGCCAGCAGCGTAGAGCTCACAGGGAACGGCTACACCTTC.

The chain has TRBV3-1 and TRBJ1-2, with D unclear. CDR3 size: 12 residues. Trimming shortened V by 5 bases and J by 8 bases, and 12 bases separated the two germline ends. The germline V gene encodes CDR1 LGHDT and CDR2 YNNKEL (reference sequence). The CDR3 DNA reads as TGTGCCAGCAGCTTCCAGGAGAACGGCTACACCTTC. This sequence encodes CASSFQENGYTF.

CDR3 in DNA: TGCGCCAGCAGCTTGTCAATGGACAGCCATCAGCCCCAGCATTTT. Protein sequence: CASSLSMDSHQPQHF. The chain combines TRBV5-1 with TRBJ1-5, with D possibly matching TRBD1 (6 bases). The CDR3 covers 15 residues. Deletions cut 1 base from V and 5 bases from J, with 13 bases between. CDR1 is SGHRS, CDR2 YFSETQ, per germline.

Only a few counts were recorded for this clonotype. The chain recombines TRBV29-1 with TRBJ2-7, with D possibly TRBD2 on 6 matching bases. The germline gives CDR1 SQVTM, CDR2 ANQGSEA. Trimming stripped 5 bases from V and 3 bases from J, with 17 bases between. The CDR3 sequence is 14 residues long. CDR3: CSVCPSSGGYEQYF. The CDR3 DNA reads as TGCAGCGTTTGCCCATCTTCCGGGGGCTACGAGCAGTACTTC.

The chain carries TRBV5-6 and TRBJ2-5, with D perhaps TRBD1 (6 bases). The length of the CDR3 is 15 residues. V lost 0 bases, J lost 5 bases, and 14 bases lay in between. Per germline, CDR1 SGHDT and CDR2 YYEEEE. CDR3 sequence reads: CASSLDRVLGETQYF. For the CDR3, the DNA is TGTGCCAGCAGCTTGGACAGGGTCCTCGGGGAGACCCAGTACTTC.

The chain links TRBV3-1 to TRBJ1-2; no firm D call. CDR1 and CDR2 from the germline V gene are LGHDT and YNNKEL (reference sequence). Trimming took 0 bases from V and 5 from J, leaving 4 bases between them. This CDR3 is 12 amino acids long. The CDR3 nucleotides are TGTGCCAGCAGCCAAGAGGTATATGGCTACACCTTC. Encoded protein: CASSQEVYGYTF.

The chain recombines TRBV30 with TRBJ2-5; 8 bases match TRBD2. Per the germline V gene, CDR1 is GTSNPN and CDR2 is SVGIG (reference sequence). This CDR3 is built from 15 residues. V was pared by 0 bases and J by 5 bases, with 8 bases of the junction left unmatched. CDR3 nucleotides: TGTGCCTGGAGTGTACAACGGGGGGGCGGGGAGACCCAGTACTTC. Amino acid sequence: CAWSVQRGGGETQYF.

The count of this clonotype is one. The chain links TRBV7-2 to TRBJ2-3; perhaps TRBD1 as D (5 bases). The CDR3 consists of 13 residues. The V and J ends lost 10 bases and 5 bases respectively, with 16 bases between them. Germline values: CDR1 SGHTA, CDR2 FQGNSA. CDR3 sequence: CATSGLVGDTQYF. As DNA, the CDR3 is TGTGCCACCTCAGGGCTCGTGGGAGATACGCAGTATTTT.

The chain is built from TRBV6-5 and TRBJ1-1, with D perhaps TRBD1 (6 bases). With 7 bases removed from V and 6 bases from J, the gap between germline ends came to 21 bases. Germline V gene data show CDR1 as MNHEY and CDR2 as SVGAGI. The CDR3 has 15 amino acids. CDR3: CASTLGGSREAEAFF. The CDR3 DNA reads as TGTGCCAGCACCCTCGGGGGCAGCCGGGAGGCTGAAGCTTTCTTT.

This clonotype was counted once. The chain joins TRBV29-1 to TRBJ2-7; TRBD1 matches 8 bases. The V gene end was trimmed by 4 bases and the J gene end by 6 bases; junction bases not matched to a gene: 8. Germline values: CDR1 SQVTM, CDR2 ANQGSEA. This CDR3 is built from 13 residues. DNA for the CDR3: TGCAGCGTTGGATCAGGGGGCTCGGGCGAGCAGTACTTC. Its translation: CSVGSGGSGEQYF.

This clonotype has a single count. The V and J genes are TRBV7-2 and TRBJ1-6; D gene ambiguous. The CDR3 has 9 residues. Looked up from germline, CDR1 is SGHTA and CDR2 is FQGNSA. V lost 7 bases to trimming and J lost 8 bases, with 0 bases between them. The CDR3 spells CASNSPLHF. Written as DNA, the CDR3 is TGTGCCAGCAATTCACCCCTCCACTTT.

The chain employs TRBV12-3 or TRBV12-4 and TRBJ2-3; possible D gene TRBD2, 6 bases. The CDR3 loop spans 14 amino acids. With 6 bases removed from V and 3 bases from J, the gap between germline ends came to 13 bases. This CDR3 is CASSWTTVTDTQYF. In DNA, the CDR3 is TGTGCCAGCAGCTGGACTACCGTAACAGATACGCAGTATTTT.

The chain has TRBV23-1 and TRBJ1-1; a possible D gene is TRBD1 (5 bases). TRBV23-1 is assigned to the ORF class and has an uncertain function. V was shortened by 2 bases and J by 3 bases, with 13 bases between the two germline ends. CDR3 length: 15 residues. The CDR3 reads CASSQRVSGDTEAFF. In DNA, the CDR3 is TGCGCCAGCAGTCAAAGGGTGTCGGGGGACACTGAAGCTTTCTTT.

The rearrangement links TRBV3-1 to TRBJ2-5; tentatively, D is TRBD1 or TRBD2 (5 bases each). Germline CDR1 is LGHDT and CDR2 is YNNKEL (reference sequence). The CDR3 has 14 amino acids. Trimming removed 1 base at V and 1 base at J, with 7 bases between. In DNA, the CDR3 is TGTGCCAGCAGCCAAGTGGGGACCCAAGAGACCCAGTACTTC. This translates into CASSQVGTQETQYF.

J is TRBJ2-5 and V is TRBV7-9; D ambiguous. CDR3 length equals 14 residues. Per germline, CDR1 SEHNR and CDR2 FQNEAQ (reference sequence). The ends were cut back, 4 bases at V and 5 bases at J, with 14 bases in the middle. CDR3 coding DNA: TGTGCCAGCAGCTCGACTCCCGCGGCGGAGACCCAGTACTTC. Its protein is CASSSTPAAETQYF. Full variable domain (outside the CDR3, taken from reference TRBV7-9 and TRBJ2-5): DTGVSQNPRHKITKRGQNVTFRCDPISEHNRLYWYRQTLGQGPEFLTYFQNEAQLEKSRLLSDRFSAERPKGSFSTLEIQRTEQGDSAMYLCASSSTPAAETQYFGPGTRLLVL.

The CDR3 coding sequence is TGTGCCAGCAGTTTGATGAACCACCGGACAGATACGCAGTATTTT. Encoded protein: CASSLMNHRTDTQYF. V and J are TRBV12-3 or TRBV12-4 and TRBJ2-3; D unclear. Trimming left V 3 bases short and J 3 bases short, with 13 bases between. The CDR3 loop spans 15 amino acids.

The rearrangement links TRBV6-6 to TRBJ2-7; no firm D call. V lost 0 bases and J lost 6, with 9 bases in between. Germline CDR1 reads MNHNY; CDR2 reads SVGAGI (reference sequence). The CDR3 is 13 amino acids. CDR3 in DNA: TGTGCCAGCAGTTACTCGATAGGCCCCGAGCAGTACTTC. As protein: CASSYSIGPEQYF.

This chain uses TRBV20-1 with TRBJ2-1, with TRBD2 matching over 12 bases. This CDR3 spans 15 amino acids. V lost 3 bases and J lost 6; bases outside the gene matches: 6. CDR1 is DFQATT and CDR2 is SNEGSKA in the germline V gene (reference sequence). As DNA, the CDR3 is TGCAGTGCTAGGCACCCGACTAGCGGGGGCAATGAGCAGTTCTTC. Protein sequence: CSARHPTSGGNEQFF.

The V gene is TRBV30, the J gene TRBJ2-7; 7 nucleotides agree with TRBD2. With V trimmed by 5 bases and J by 5 bases, 3 bases remained unmatched. Germline V CDR1 and CDR2: GTSNPN, SVGIG (reference sequence). The length of the CDR3 is 11 residues. CDR3 residues: CAWGTNHEQYF. The DNA for the CDR3 is TGTGCCTGGGGGACTAACCACGAGCAGTACTTC.

The DNA for the CDR3 is TGTGCCAGCAGCGTCCAGCGGGGGGGCGTAAAGGAGCAGTTCTTC. The encoded protein is CASSVQRGGVKEQFF. V is TRBV9 and J is TRBJ2-1, with TRBD2 matching over 10 bases. V was clipped by 2 bases and J by 10 bases; unmatched bases: 9. CDR3 length: 15 residues. Germline V gene data show CDR1 as SGDLS and CDR2 as YYNGEE.

The chain couples TRBV7-9 to TRBJ2-1; TRBD2 is a possible D gene (5 bases). V gave up 1 base and J gave up 6 bases, with 10 bases separating them. Germline values: CDR1 SEHNR, CDR2 FQNEAQ (reference sequence). There are 14 residues in the CDR3. CDR3 sequence (DNA): TGTGCCAGCAGCTTAGACTCGGGGAGCAATGAGCAGTTCTTC. Amino acid sequence: CASSLDSGSNEQFF.

This sequence joins TRBV7-2 and TRBJ1-3, with D uncertain. Germline V gives CDR1 SGHTA, CDR2 FQGNSA. V was clipped by 0 bases and J by 0 bases, with 9 bases between them. The CDR3 length is 16 residues. CDR3 residues: CASSLAILSSGNTIYF. CDR3 nucleotides: TGTGCCAGCAGCTTAGCCATACTCAGCTCTGGAAACACCATATATTTT.

The chain joins TRBV14 to TRBJ2-5; no clear D. Germline values: CDR1 SGHDN, CDR2 FVKESK. V was shortened by 1 base and J by 3 bases, with 18 bases between the two germline ends. CDR3 size: 17 residues. The CDR3 region is CASSQVTRSPEKETQYF. Here the CDR3 DNA reads TGTGCCAGCAGCCAAGTCACGAGGTCGCCGGAAAAAGAGACCCAGTACTTC.

This chain joins TRBV6-1 and TRBJ1-1; perhaps TRBD1 as D (6 bases). This CDR3 comprises 16 residues. Germline assignment: CDR1 MNHNS and CDR2 SASEGT. Between the trimmed V and J ends, which lost 6 bases and 2 bases, there was a span of 19 bases. The CDR3 DNA reads TGTGCCAGCAGAACAACCTGGACAGCATCCAACACTGAAGCTTTCTTT. This codes for CASRTTWTASNTEAFF.

This clonotype occurred once. The genes are TRBV5-6 and TRBJ2-5, with TRBD1 matching 9 bases. V was pared by 2 bases and J by 4 bases, with 9 bases of the junction left unmatched. Germline V lookup: CDR1 SGHDT, CDR2 YYEEEE. This CDR3 is 16 amino acids long. The CDR3 nucleotides are TGTGCCAGCAGCTTCGGCGTGGGGACAGGGTTAGAGACCCAGTACTTC. It specifies CASSFGVGTGLETQYF.

The chain uses TRBV30 and TRBJ1-1; D might be TRBD1 (6 bases). Trimming removed 5 bases from V and 1 base from J, with 14 bases in between. Germline V gene sequence: CDR1 GTSNPN, CDR2 SVGIG (reference sequence). This CDR3 is 14 amino acids long. In nucleotides, the CDR3 is TGTGCCTGGGCCCCGGGCAGGGGGAACACTGAAGCTTTCTTT. As protein: CAWAPGRGNTEAFF.

The chain is built from TRBV29-1 and TRBJ1-5; D may be TRBD1 (6 bases). Germline loops: CDR1 SQVTM, CDR2 ANQGSEA. V was clipped by 5 bases and J by 10 bases, with 18 bases between them. The CDR3 has 13 amino acids. The DNA of the CDR3 is TGCAGCGTTCAGTGGAGCAGGGGAAATCCCCAGCATTTT. The encoded protein is CSVQWSRGNPQHF.